These T cell receptor beta chains were read from a single sample in a study of T cell responses to AZD1222 COVID-19 vaccine. TCRdb's table, derived via immunoSEQ multiplex PCR, lists solely in-frame clones and lacks some. Of 150,000 to 250,000 clones listed, roughly nine tenths are singletons. This material consisted of peripheral blood, taken 28 days after the second AZD1222 dose. These receptors were taken from an adult who received the AZD1222 COVID-19 vaccine. The CDR3 runs from the conserved cysteine through the conserved F or W. Fields, in order: V gene, J gene, D gene, clone size, CDR3 DNA, CDR3 protein. The D gene is left open where the match is weak. Expanded clones get a size class; other rows say once, few or many, or leave the size out.

V: TRBV24-1
J: TRBJ1-5
D: NA
size: NA
DNA: TGTGCCACCAGTGATTCGTACAGCAATCAGCCCCAGCATTTT
CDR3: CATSDSYSNQPQHF

V: TRBV11-3
J: TRBJ2-5
D: NA
size: once
DNA: TGTGCCAGCAGCTTAGGGACCCCTGGCGGAGAGACCCAGTACTTC
CDR3: CASSLGTPGGETQYF

V: TRBV19
J: TRBJ1-6
D: NA
size: NA
DNA: TGTGCCAGTAGGAATGGCCAAGGGGATTCACCCCTCCACTTT
CDR3: CASRNGQGDSPLHF

V: TRBV11-3
J: TRBJ2-7
D: NA
size: NA
DNA: TGTGCCAGCAGCTTAGATCGGCCGCCGGCCGACGTATCCTACGAGCAGTACTTC
CDR3: CASSLDRPPADVSYEQYF

V: TRBV3-1/TRBV3-2
J: TRBJ1-5
D: NA
size: NA
DNA: TGTGCCAGCAGCCAAGCATACAGTTCTTTCAATCAGCCCCAGCATTTT
CDR3: CASSQAYSSFNQPQHF

V: TRBV7-3
J: TRBJ1-6
D: TRBD1
size: NA
DNA: TGTGCCAGCAGCTCACAGGGGGCGGTTTCACCCCTCCACTTT
CDR3: CASSSQGAVSPLHF

V: TRBV14
J: TRBJ2-7
D: NA
size: NA
DNA: TGTGCCAGCAGCCAGGCCCAGGGACCCTACGAGCAGTACTTC
CDR3: CASSQAQGPYEQYF

V: TRBV29-1
J: TRBJ2-4
D: NA
size: NA
DNA: TGCAGCGTGCGGGTTACCCGGCAGATAGCCAAAAACATTCAGTACTTC
CDR3: CSVRVTRQIAKNIQYF

V: TRBV11-1
J: TRBJ1-4
D: NA
size: NA
DNA: TGTGCCAGCAGCTTAGGCGGACAGCAGAATGAAAAACTGTTTTTT
CDR3: CASSLGGQQNEKLFF

V: TRBV5-1
J: TRBJ1-1
D: NA
size: NA
DNA: TGCGCCAGCTCGGCCCGGACGGGCACTGAAGCTTTCTTT
CDR3: CASSARTGTEAFF

V: TRBV28
J: TRBJ2-7
D: TRBD2
size: NA
DNA: TGTGCCAGCAAGACTAGCGGGGGTTCCTACGAGCAGTACTTC
CDR3: CASKTSGGSYEQYF

V: TRBV19
J: TRBJ2-7
D: TRBD2
size: NA
DNA: TGTGCCAGTAGTAGTGGGGGGGAAGGCTACGAGCAGTACTTC
CDR3: CASSSGGEGYEQYF

V: TRBV4-2
J: TRBJ1-2
D: NA
size: NA
DNA: TGTGCCAGCAGCCCGGACCCGACAGCTTCCTATGGCTACACCTTC
CDR3: CASSPDPTASYGYTF

V: TRBV4-1
J: TRBJ1-5
D: NA
size: NA
DNA: TGCGCCAGCAGCCAAGAAGGCGTTGAGCCCCAGCATTTT
CDR3: CASSQEGVEPQHF

V: TRBV11-3
J: TRBJ1-2
D: TRBD1
size: NA
DNA: TGTGCCAGCAGCTCGACCCAGGGGGCTCTCTTTGGCTACACCTTC
CDR3: CASSSTQGALFGYTF

V: TRBV19
J: TRBJ1-5
D: NA
size: few
DNA: TGTGCCAGTAGTATACGGGGGATTCAGCCCCAGCATTTT
CDR3: CASSIRGIQPQHF

V: TRBV7-2
J: TRBJ1-1
D: NA
size: NA
DNA: TGTGCCAGCAGCCCACAGGGACGGGCCACTGAAGCTTTCTTT
CDR3: CASSPQGRATEAFF

V: TRBV29-1
J: TRBJ2-1
D: TRBD1
size: NA
DNA: TGCAGCGGCGGACAGGGTTCGCTTGGCCTAAATGAGCAGTTCTTC
CDR3: CSGGQGSLGLNEQFF

V: TRBV2
J: TRBJ1-3
D: NA
size: NA
DNA: TGTGCCAGCAGAGGTAACCCTGGAAACACCATATATTTT
CDR3: CASRGNPGNTIYF

V: TRBV7-8
J: TRBJ2-5
D: NA
size: NA
DNA: TGTGCCAGCAGCTCAACATCGTACCAAGAGACCCAGTACTTC
CDR3: CASSSTSYQETQYF

V: TRBV5-1
J: TRBJ1-6
D: TRBD1
size: NA
DNA: TGCGCCAGCAGCTTGGGGCCAGAGACAGGGAGCTCCTATAATTCACCCCTCCACTTT
CDR3: CASSLGPETGSSYNSPLHF

V: TRBV5-1
J: TRBJ2-1
D: NA
size: NA
DNA: TGCGCCAGCAGCTTGGCCAAGGTCGGCAATGAGCAGTTCTTC
CDR3: CASSLAKVGNEQFF

V: TRBV28
J: TRBJ1-2
D: TRBD1
size: once
DNA: TGTGCCAGCAGTTTGCAAGGGACAGGGTATGGCTACACCTTC
CDR3: CASSLQGTGYGYTF

V: TRBV7-3
J: TRBJ2-2
D: TRBD1
size: NA
DNA: TGTGCCAGCAGCCGACAGGGACCCCCCGGGGAGCTGTTTTTT
CDR3: CASSRQGPPGELFF

V: TRBV19
J: TRBJ1-1
D: NA
size: NA
DNA: TGTGCCAGCATTACGAAAGGGCTCGGGGGTGCTGAAGCTTTCTTT
CDR3: CASITKGLGGAEAFF

V: TRBV15
J: TRBJ2-7
D: TRBD1
size: NA
DNA: TGTGCCACCAGCAGGGGCGACAGGGCCCACGAGCAGTACTTC
CDR3: CATSRGDRAHEQYF

V: TRBV12-2
J: TRBJ2-7
D: NA
size: NA
DNA: TGTGCAAGTCGCTCCCCGATGGGCCGAATGGGACCCTACGAGCAGTACTTC
CDR3: CASRSPMGRMGPYEQYF

V: TRBV7-3
J: TRBJ1-1
D: NA
size: NA
DNA: TGTGCCAGCAGTCGCCTTGTGAACACTGAAGCTTTCTTT
CDR3: CASSRLVNTEAFF

V: TRBV6-4
J: TRBJ2-1
D: NA
size: NA
DNA: TGTGCCAGCAGTTACGAGGCCTACAATGAGCAGTTCTTC
CDR3: CASSYEAYNEQFF

V: TRBV11-3
J: TRBJ2-7
D: NA
size: NA
DNA: TGTGCCAGCTCGAGGGGCTCCTACGAGCAGTACTTC
CDR3: CASSRGSYEQYF

V: TRBV20-1
J: TRBJ1-1
D: NA
size: NA
DNA: TGCAGTGCTAGTTCAGGCGGAATGATGAACACTGAAGCTTTCTTT
CDR3: CSASSGGMMNTEAFF

V: TRBV7-2
J: TRBJ2-7
D: NA
size: NA
DNA: TGTGCCAGCAGCTTAATGGACTACGAGCAGTACTTC
CDR3: CASSLMDYEQYF

V: TRBV6-4
J: TRBJ2-7
D: TRBD1
size: NA
DNA: TGTGCCAGCAGTCCGACAGGGAGCTCCTACGAGCAGTACTTC
CDR3: CASSPTGSSYEQYF

V: TRBV12-5
J: TRBJ2-1
D: NA
size: NA
DNA: TGTGCTAGTGGTTCTCCACTGGGACGGATCTCCTACAATGAGCAGTTCTTC
CDR3: CASGSPLGRISYNEQFF

V: TRBV6-5
J: TRBJ1-5
D: TRBD1
size: NA
DNA: TGTGCCAGCAGTTCAGGGGGCCGTAGCAATCAGCCCCAGCATTTT
CDR3: CASSSGGRSNQPQHF

V: TRBV30
J: TRBJ1-2
D: NA
size: NA
DNA: TGTGCCTGGAGCCCGCGGAGTGGCTACACCTTC
CDR3: CAWSPRSGYTF

V: TRBV7-7
J: TRBJ2-1
D: TRBD2
size: NA
DNA: TGTGCTAGCAGCCCAGGCCCGTGGGCTAGCGGTTACAATGAGCAGTTCTTC
CDR3: CASSPGPWASGYNEQFF

V: TRBV30
J: TRBJ2-5
D: NA
size: NA
DNA: TGTGCCTGGAGTGTACAGATAGAGACCCAGTACTTC
CDR3: CAWSVQIETQYF

V: TRBV13
J: TRBJ1-2
D: NA
size: NA
DNA: TGTGCCAGCAGCCCTTACAGGGAAGACTATGGCTACACCTTC
CDR3: CASSPYREDYGYTF

V: TRBV13
J: TRBJ2-1
D: TRBD1
size: once
DNA: TGTGCCAGCAGCTTAGAGGGACAGAACTACAATGAGCAGTTCTTC
CDR3: CASSLEGQNYNEQFF

V: TRBV18
J: TRBJ1-5
D: TRBD1
size: once
DNA: TGTGCCAGCTCACCAGCCGGGACAGGGAACAATCAGCCCCAGCATTTT
CDR3: CASSPAGTGNNQPQHF

V: TRBV5-8
J: TRBJ1-2
D: NA
size: NA
DNA: TGTGCCAGCAGCCCCCGGGACGCCTTCTATGGCTACACCTTC
CDR3: CASSPRDAFYGYTF

V: TRBV10-3
J: TRBJ2-7
D: TRBD2
size: NA
DNA: TGTGCCATCAGTGAGGGGACTAGCGGGGGGACCTACGAGCAGTACTTC
CDR3: CAISEGTSGGTYEQYF

V: TRBV15
J: TRBJ1-2
D: NA
size: few
DNA: TGTGCCACCAGCAGAGCGTTGACGGGCCTCGCGACTTACACCTTC
CDR3: CATSRALTGLATYTF

V: TRBV5-8
J: TRBJ1-1
D: NA
size: once
DNA: TGTGCCAGCAGCTGGGGACAGAACACTGAAGCTTTCTTT
CDR3: CASSWGQNTEAFF

V: TRBV5-1
J: TRBJ2-5
D: TRBD2
size: NA
DNA: TGCGCCAGCACCGGACTAGCGGGAGGCCTAGAGACCCAGTACTTC
CDR3: CASTGLAGGLETQYF

V: TRBV6-6
J: TRBJ2-5
D: TRBD2
size: NA
DNA: TGTGCCATCCTAGGGACTACCGGAGAGACCCAGTACTTC
CDR3: CAILGTTGETQYF

V: TRBV7-3
J: TRBJ2-4
D: TRBD2
size: NA
DNA: TGTGCCAGCAGCTTAAGGCGGGAGGGCGGCATTCAGTACTTC
CDR3: CASSLRREGGIQYF

V: TRBV30
J: TRBJ2-4
D: NA
size: NA
DNA: TGTGCCTCCCCGGGGGACAAAAACATTCAGTACTTC
CDR3: CASPGDKNIQYF

V: TRBV2
J: TRBJ1-2
D: NA
size: NA
DNA: TGTGCCAGCAGTGATAACGACAGCCCTAACTATGGCTACACCTTC
CDR3: CASSDNDSPNYGYTF

V: TRBV4-1
J: TRBJ1-5
D: NA
size: NA
DNA: TGCGCCAGCAGCCAAGTGAGGAGCGGGGAGGCGGGCAATCAGCCCCAGCATTTT
CDR3: CASSQVRSGEAGNQPQHF

V: TRBV28
J: TRBJ2-7
D: TRBD1
size: NA
DNA: TGTGCCAGCAGTTTAGAATGGGACAGTCCTTACGAGCAGTACTTC
CDR3: CASSLEWDSPYEQYF

V: TRBV27
J: TRBJ2-4
D: NA
size: once
DNA: TGTGCCAGCAGTGGCAGGGGTATGGACATTCAGTACTTC
CDR3: CASSGRGMDIQYF

V: TRBV4-1
J: TRBJ2-2
D: TRBD2
size: few
DNA: TGCGCCAGCAGCCAAGGCCCCAGCAATCGCCCGGGAGGCGGGAAACCACCCGGGGAGCTGTTTTTT
CDR3: CASSQGPSNRPGGGKPPGELFF

V: TRBV5-1
J: TRBJ1-1
D: NA
size: NA
DNA: TGCGCCAGCAGCTTGGGGCTGAACACTGAAGCTTTCTTT
CDR3: CASSLGLNTEAFF